Listed here is a single TCR beta chain. The target antigen is unknown. A junction end diverges from the germline sequence, so it may reflect a read error. The CDR3 has 15 residues. Germline V gene lookup returns CDR1 SEHNR and CDR2 FQNEAQ (reference sequence). The data originate from a study of regulatory T cells in long-lasting Graves disease. Findings and caveats of the study: Lower TCR diversity characterized persistent Graves' patients relative to newly diagnosed patients.

Time point specified: persistent/refractory GD, antithyroid drugs over 5 years with positive TRAb. Extracted PBMC RNA gave rise to the TCR library. Combining iRepertoire HTBI primers with Arm-PCR of CDR3 regions, the authors built TCR beta libraries. Each CDR3 protein gets one entry after TCRdb re-called the multiplex PCR reads with MiXCR. The data hold 650,000 to 700,000 distinct CDR3 sequences, with 30% observed a single time. Sequenced material: peripheral blood mononuclear cells (PBMCs), taken when the disease was refractory, from a patient treated with antithyroid drugs. This chain connects TRBV7-9 to TRBJ1-2; 7 bases map to TRBD1. The TCR was taken from a female donor with Graves disease. Here the CDR3 DNA reads TGTGCCGGCAGCATCACAGGGGCAGCTAACTATGGCTACACCTTC. Amino acids: CAGSITGAANYGYTF.